Below, 13 T cell receptor beta chains from the same sample are listed, as sequenced in a study of CD8+CD57+ T cells in acquired aplastic anemia. Genomic DNA provided the template from which TCR beta VDJ and CDR3 profiles were obtained. A single record per CDR3 protein comes from TCRdb applying MiXCR to the reads. This table holds 100,000 to 150,000 distinct CDR3 sequences, over 45% found once. The material sequenced was sorted CD4+, CD8+, or CD8+CD57+ T cells (not recorded which) from PBMCs. The receptors were sampled from a human donor in good health, serving as a control.

The chain couples TRBV19 to TRBJ2-7, with 8 bases aligning to TRBD2. This CDR3 has 14 amino acids. Germline V gives CDR1 LNHDA, CDR2 SQIVND (reference sequence). J gave up 2 bases and V 7 bases, and 7 bases lay outside the gene matches. In DNA form, the CDR3 reads TGTGCCAGTACCCCGGGAGGGTGGGCCTACGAGCAGTACGTC. It codes for CASTPGGWAYEQYV.

This rearrangement joins TRBV10-3 to TRBJ2-5, with 8 bases aligning to TRBD1. The CDR3 length is 16 residues. The J segment lost 5 bases and the V segment lost 6 bases, leaving 14 bases of the junction unmatched. Germline lookup yields CDR1 ENHRY and CDR2 SYGVKD. The CDR3 region is CAISPARQGNAETQYF. CDR3 in DNA: TGTGCCATCAGCCCCGCGAGACAGGGGAATGCCGAGACCCAGTACTTC.

This chain links TRBV10-3 with TRBJ2-5; tentative D call: TRBD2 (6 bases). This CDR3 is 12 amino acids long. Trimming left V 11 bases short and J 1 base short, with 11 bases between. The germline V gene encodes CDR1 ENHRY and CDR2 SYGVKD. CDR3 sequence: CASRDFQETQYF. The CDR3 nucleotides read TGTGCCTCTCGGGACTTCCAAGAGACCCAGTACTTC.

This clonotype appeared many times. The V and J genes are TRBV6-2 or TRBV6-3 and TRBJ2-7; D call uncertain. Trimming left V 7 bases short and J 0 bases short, with 16 bases between. The CDR3 spans 15 residues. Germline V lookup: CDR1 MNHEY, CDR2 SVGEGT. CDR3 coding DNA: TGTGCCAGCACACCGTCCGGGCCTAGCTCCTACGAGCAGTACTTC. Translating gives CASTPSGPSSYEQYF.

This clonotype has a handful of counts. The chain recombines TRBV7-6 with TRBJ1-6; no reliable D call. Germline CDR1 is SGHVS and CDR2 is FNYEAQ. V was pared by 5 bases and J by 8 bases, with 10 bases between. The CDR3 covers 13 residues. The CDR3 here is CASSPREDSPLHF. The DNA of the CDR3 is TGTGCCAGCAGCCCTAGGGAGGATTCACCCCTCCACTTT.

This sequence joins TRBV3-1 and TRBJ2-3, with 7 bases matching TRBD2. The junction had 13 bases not matched to a gene; V was cut back by 11 bases and J by 2 bases. Germline-derived CDR1 and CDR2 are LGHDT and YNNKEL (reference sequence). CDR3 size: 15 residues. The DNA for the CDR3 is TGTGCCGCCGAACGTCCAGCGGGGACCACAGATACGCAGTATTTT. It specifies CAAERPAGTTDTQYF.

The CDR3 sequence is CATSSRLAGTDTQYF. CDR3 nucleotide sequence: TGTGCCACCAGCAGTCGACTAGCCGGCACAGATACGCAGTATTTT. The chain couples TRBV15 to TRBJ2-3, with 7 positions matching TRBD2. Germline CDR1 reads LNHNV; CDR2 reads YYDKDF (reference sequence). V trimming: 3 bases; J trimming: 1 base; junction bases outside the gene matches: 4. CDR3 size: 15 residues. Full variable domain (remainder filled in from reference TRBV15 and TRBJ2-3): DAMVIQNPRYQVTQFGKPVTLSCSQTLNHNVMYWYQQKSSQAPKLLFHYYDKDFNNEADTPDNFQSRRPNTSFCFLDIRSPGLGDTAMYLCATSSRLAGTDTQYFGPGTRLTVL.

In regard to this clonotype: The junction departs from the called germline gene at one end, perhaps through a read error. This chain links TRBV25-1 with TRBJ2-7, with D maybe TRBD2 (6 bases). Germline lookup yields CDR1 MGHDK and CDR2 SYGVNS. CDR3 length equals 15 residues. CDR3 sequence reads: CASSQDGGRSYEQYF. The CDR3 bases are TGCGCCAGCAGCCAAGATGGAGGGAGGTCCTACGAGCAGTACTTC.

Concerning this clonotype itself: In this CDR3 the conserved last residue, phenylalanine or tryptophan, is missing, so a read error is likely. The chain couples TRBV4-3 to TRBJ2-7; 8 bases are a match to TRBD1. Losses at the gene ends were 3 bases for V and 6 bases for J; bases not matched to a gene: 7. This CDR3 has 14 amino acids. Germline-derived CDR1 and CDR2 are LGHNA and YSLEER. The DNA for the CDR3 is TGCGCCAGCAGCCATTCGCAGGGGGCTGGCGAGCAGTACCTC. It encodes CASSHSQGAGEQYL.

This clonotype was seen ten or more times. The chain employs TRBV29-1 and TRBJ2-7; the match to TRBD2 covers 7 bases. The CDR3 sequence is 13 residues long. With V trimmed by 6 bases and J by 7 bases, 12 bases remained unmatched. Looked up from germline, CDR1 is SQVTM and CDR2 is ANQGSEA. CDR3 protein: CSVQSVTGGEQYF. CDR3 bases: TGCAGCGTCCAGTCCGTTACGGGGGGAGAGCAGTACTTC.

The table lists this clonotype with a few counts. J is TRBJ1-5 and V is TRBV19, with TRBD1 matching over 9 bases. After removal of 5 bases from V and 6 bases from J, the junction contained 8 bases not matched to a gene. The germline V gene has CDR1 LNHDA and CDR2 SQIVND (reference sequence). The CDR3 totals 15 residues. Here the CDR3 reads CASSWGQGLPQPQHF. DNA of the CDR3: TGTGCCAGTAGTTGGGGACAGGGACTTCCTCAGCCCCAGCATTTT.

This clonotype was seen at least ten times. The chain is built from TRBV7-9 and TRBJ2-5; tentatively, D is TRBD2 (6 bases). The CDR3 is 11 residues long. V lost 5 bases to trimming and J lost 9 bases, with 10 bases between them. Germline V gene sequence: CDR1 SEHNR, CDR2 FQNEAQ (reference sequence). In DNA, the CDR3 is TGTGCCAGCAGCCCAGGAGGGTCCCAGTACTTC. Translating it yields CASSPGGSQYF.

This clonotype was found many times. The DNA for the CDR3 is TGTGCCAGCAGTTTATGGGGGGACCATAGCAATCAGCCCCAGCATTTT. It codes for CASSLWGDHSNQPQHF. This chain joins TRBV27 and TRBJ1-5; D is possibly TRBD1 (5 bases). V was clipped by 1 base and J by 0 bases, with 10 bases between them. The CDR3 runs to 16 residues. The germline V gene has CDR1 MNHEY and CDR2 SMNVEV (reference sequence).